This entry lists 21 T cell receptor beta chains sequenced from one sample in a study of blood T cell repertoires in COVID-19. Sequencing was performed with immunoSEQ multiplex PCR; in TCRdb, only in-frame clones are kept and a portion is missing. The profile shows about 68,000 clones, roughly nine tenths of them singletons. Sequenced material: peripheral blood. The receptors stem from a man aged 40-49 years with COVID-19, enrolled during active disease.

CDR3 loop: CASRRGGGESSYEQYF. The CDR3 DNA is TGTGCCAGCAGGCGGGGTGGGGGAGAGAGCTCCTACGAGCAGTACTTC. This rearrangement joins TRBV5-4 to TRBJ2-7, with TRBD2 as a possible D gene (6 bases). The CDR3 extends over 16 amino acids. Trimming took 5 bases from V and 0 from J, leaving 18 bases between them. Germline loops: CDR1 SGHNT, CDR2 YYREEE (reference sequence).

This chain uses TRBV9 with TRBJ2-5; D gene unclear. V was pared by 2 bases and J by 2 bases, with 7 bases between. CDR1 is SGDLS, CDR2 YYNGEE, per germline. CDR3 length: 13 residues. The CDR3: CASSVAQQETQYF. In DNA, the CDR3 is TGTGCCAGCAGCGTGGCCCAACAAGAGACCCAGTACTTC.

The chain links TRBV6-1 to TRBJ1-5, with 7 bases matching TRBD1. Germline V CDR1 and CDR2: MNHNS, SASEGT. V was pared by 3 bases and J by 6 bases, with 8 bases of the junction left unmatched. This CDR3 has 15 residues. CDR3 protein: CASSERDRESQPQHF. The CDR3 nucleotides are TGTGCCAGCAGTGAGCGAGACAGGGAGAGTCAGCCCCAGCATTTT.

The J gene is TRBJ2-5, the V gene TRBV4-1, with 7 bases aligning to TRBD2. V dropped 3 bases and J dropped 2; count of bases not matched to a gene: 12. This CDR3 region has 17 residues. CDR1 is MGHRA and CDR2 is YSYEKL in the germline V gene. The CDR3 nucleotides are TGCGCCAGCAGCCATCCCCCGGGAACTAGCGTTCAAGAGACCCAGTACTTC. This translates into CASSHPPGTSVQETQYF.

The chain combines TRBV14 with TRBJ2-3; TRBD1 is a possible D gene (5 bases). Between the trimmed V and J ends, which lost 0 bases and 7 bases, there was a span of 5 bases. This CDR3 has 12 amino acids. Germline V gives CDR1 SGHDN, CDR2 FVKESK. The DNA for the CDR3 is TGTGCCAGCAGCCAAGAGGGGCATACGCAGTATTTT. Translating it yields CASSQEGHTQYF.

This rearrangement joins TRBV10-3 to TRBJ2-2; 11 bases line up with TRBD1. This CDR3 comprises 17 residues. Trimming cost V 0 bases and J 4 bases; bases outside gene matches: 4. Germline values: CDR1 ENHRY, CDR2 SYGVKD. The chain's CDR3 is CAISESRTGGSTGELFF. DNA of the CDR3: TGTGCCATCAGTGAGTCGAGGACAGGGGGCTCCACCGGGGAGCTGTTTTTT.

The chain combines TRBV19 with TRBJ2-7; TRBD1 might be the D (5 bases). The germline V and J ends were trimmed by 5 bases and 4 bases, with 15 bases remaining between them. The germline V gene has CDR1 LNHDA and CDR2 SQIVND (reference sequence). This CDR3 comprises 14 residues. The CDR3 DNA reads TGTGCCAGTAGTCAGGTGGCAGGACAATACGAGCAGTACTTC. Residues: CASSQVAGQYEQYF.

In this sample, this clone turned up a few times. This chain uses TRBV7-3 with TRBJ2-1; TRBD1 might be the D (5 bases). The CDR3 is 14 residues long. The germline gives CDR1 SGHTA, CDR2 FQGTGA. V lost 4 bases, J lost 7 bases, and 14 bases lay in between. The chain's CDR3 is CASSSSRGMNEQFF. In nucleotides, the CDR3 is TGTGCCAGCAGCTCATCTAGGGGAATGAATGAGCAGTTCTTC.

The chain uses TRBV10-2 and TRBJ2-3; D is perhaps TRBD2 (6 bases). V was pared by 2 bases and J by 5 bases, with 17 bases between. This CDR3 is 16 amino acids long. Germline CDR1 is WSHSY and CDR2 is SAAADI. The CDR3 reads CASSEAGRGVLDTQYF. Written as DNA, the CDR3 is TGCGCCAGCAGTGAGGCCGGGCGGGGAGTTTTAGATACGCAGTATTTT.

The rearrangement uses TRBV5-1 and TRBJ1-4; 7 nucleotides line up with TRBD1. The V segment lost 3 bases and the J segment 8 bases; nucleotides outside the gene matches: 7. Germline lookup yields CDR1 SGHRS and CDR2 YFSETQ. CDR3 length equals 14 residues. The CDR3 here is CASSSQGRGEKLFF. The DNA for the CDR3 is TGCGCCAGCAGCTCACAGGGGAGAGGGGAAAAACTGTTTTTT.

The J gene is TRBJ2-5, the V gene TRBV3-1 (or the pseudogene TRBV3-2); TRBD2 matches at 13 bases. Germline CDR1 reads LGHDT; CDR2 reads YNNKEL (reference sequence). The CDR3 is 17 amino acids. The V and J ends lost 3 bases and 2 bases, in that order; junction bases with no gene match: 6. This CDR3 is CASSQQLAGGVQETQYF. For the CDR3, the DNA is TGTGCCAGCAGCCAGCAACTAGCGGGGGGGGTACAAGAGACCCAGTACTTC.

This clone has a single count. V gene TRBV6-4 combines with J gene TRBJ1-5; D remains unclear. Trimming took off 3 bases at V and 8 bases at J, with 14 bases between the two ends. The CDR3 loop spans 14 amino acids. CDR1 and CDR2 from the germline V gene are MRHNA and SNTAGT. In DNA, the CDR3 is TGTGCCAGCAGTGAGTCAATCCGTAGTGAGCCCCAGCATTTT. Translated: CASSESIRSEPQHF.

The rearrangement links TRBV29-1 to TRBJ2-1; D call uncertain. Trimming pared 6 bases from V and 0 bases from J, leaving 12 bases between. Germline V gives CDR1 SQVTM, CDR2 ANQGSEA. The CDR3 is 14 residues long. The CDR3 DNA follows: TGCAGCGTCCCCCCTCCGAGCTCCTACAATGAGCAGTTCTTC. The encoded protein is CSVPPPSSYNEQFF.

This clone showed up just a few times. The chain employs TRBV6-1 and TRBJ2-7; TRBD1 matches 7 bases. Germline CDR1 reads MNHNS; CDR2 reads SASEGT. The junction had 2 bases not matched to a gene; V was cut back by 3 bases and J by 0 bases. The CDR3 is made up of 14 amino acids. For the CDR3, the DNA is TGTGCCAGCAGTGAGGACAGGAGCTCCTACGAGCAGTACTTC. It yields the protein CASSEDRSSYEQYF.

V and J are TRBV4-1 and TRBJ1-5; D is unclear. The V end lost 1 base, the J end lost 4 bases, and 5 bases lay between the germline ends. Germline CDR1 is MGHRA and CDR2 is YSYEKL. The CDR3 is made up of 13 amino acids. The CDR3 sequence is CASSQVANQPQHF. For the CDR3, the DNA is TGCGCCAGCAGCCAAGTAGCAAATCAGCCCCAGCATTTT.

The J gene is TRBJ1-5, the V gene TRBV6-2 or TRBV6-3; tentatively, D is TRBD1 (6 bases). Germline CDR1 is MNHEY and CDR2 is SVGEGT. CDR3 size: 17 residues. The V end lost 6 bases, the J end lost 0 bases, and 18 bases lay between the germline ends. The CDR3: CASSPTGSPYSNQPQHF. For the CDR3, the DNA is TGTGCCAGCAGCCCTACAGGGAGTCCTTATAGCAATCAGCCCCAGCATTTT.

The chain has TRBV30 and TRBJ1-5, with D perhaps TRBD1 (6 bases). In germline, CDR1 is GTSNPN, CDR2 SVGIG (reference sequence). The CDR3 is made up of 17 amino acids. V gave up 1 base and J gave up 0 bases, with 16 bases separating them. In nucleotides, the CDR3 is TGTGCCTGGAGTGGATCCCGGACAGCCCATAGCAATCAGCCCCAGCATTTT. Translating it yields CAWSGSRTAHSNQPQHF.

CDR3 sequence reads: CASSSGGSTDTQYF. CDR3 in DNA: TGTGCCAGCAGCAGCGGGGGGAGCACAGATACGCAGTATTTT. V and J are TRBV6-2 or TRBV6-3 and TRBJ2-3, with TRBD2 identical over 9 bases. Germline V gives CDR1 MNHEY, CDR2 SVGEGT. CDR3 length: 14 residues. V shed 6 bases and J 0 bases; nucleotides not matched to a gene: 1.

V and J are TRBV7-8 and TRBJ1-5; 9 bases map to TRBD1. From germline, CDR1 is SGHVS and CDR2 FQNEAQ. With V trimmed by 5 bases and J by 3 bases, 8 bases remained unmatched. This CDR3 has 16 amino acids. This CDR3 is CASSRTGQGPNQPQHF. DNA of the CDR3: TGTGCCAGCAGCCGCACGGGACAGGGTCCCAATCAGCCCCAGCATTTT.

The rearrangement joins TRBV5-6 to TRBJ2-1; TRBD1 aligns across 7 bases. The length of the CDR3 is 14 residues. After removal of 5 bases from V and 2 bases from J, the junction contained 4 bases not matched to a gene. Per the germline V gene, CDR1 is SGHDT and CDR2 is YYEEEE. The CDR3 sequence: CASSRDRTYNEQFF. CDR3 coding DNA: TGTGCCAGCAGTCGGGACAGAACCTACAATGAGCAGTTCTTC. Together with reference TRBV5-6 and TRBJ2-1, the CDR3 gives the full variable domain: DAGVTQSPTHLIKTRGQQVTLRCSPKSGHDTVSWYQQALGQGPQFIFQYYEEEERQRGNFPDRFSGHQFPNYSSELNVNALLLGDSALYLCASSRDRTYNEQFFGPGTRLTVL.

The chain joins TRBV7-3 to TRBJ1-1, with 10 bases identical to TRBD1. After removal of 1 base from V and 6 bases from J, the junction contained 8 bases not matched to a gene. The germline CDR1 and CDR2 sequences are SGHTA and FQGTGA. This CDR3 comprises 16 residues. The CDR3 sequence: CASSLSPTGGQAEAFF. CDR3 nucleotides: TGTGCCAGCAGCTTAAGCCCGACAGGGGGCCAGGCTGAAGCTTTCTTT.